This T cell receptor (beta chain) derives from a study of cytomegalovirus exposure and HLA in healthy donors. Study-level findings and limits: An observed cluster of highly shared sequence variants was recorded as a likely sequencing artifact. A list of more than 150 TCR beta chains associated with cytomegalovirus was given. Later, TCR association rates were found to vary by HLA locus, highest for DRB1 and lowest for HLA-C.

This clone showed up just a few times. As yet, its antigen is unknown. This CDR3 contains 15 residues. Germline V gene data show CDR1 as SGHTA and CDR2 as FQGNSA. The J segment lost 10 bases and the V segment lost 1 base, leaving 12 bases of the junction unmatched. Vbeta (60) and Jbeta (13) primers were used in the PCR. Here immunoSEQ multiplex PCR was the method, and the copy in TCRdb shows in-frame clones only, minus some. The top ten hold approximately 5.6% of the sample, which has roughly 88,000 clones, 76% seen once. The sequence derives from a man aged 25 to 40 in good health and CMV-seropositive. The sample consisted of PBMCs. The genes are TRBV7-2 and TRBJ1-1; 7 nucleotides agree with TRBD1. Written as DNA, the CDR3 is TGTGCCAGCAGCTTAGGCTACGGACAGGCGAGGAGAGCTTTCTTT. It codes for CASSLGYGQARRAFF.